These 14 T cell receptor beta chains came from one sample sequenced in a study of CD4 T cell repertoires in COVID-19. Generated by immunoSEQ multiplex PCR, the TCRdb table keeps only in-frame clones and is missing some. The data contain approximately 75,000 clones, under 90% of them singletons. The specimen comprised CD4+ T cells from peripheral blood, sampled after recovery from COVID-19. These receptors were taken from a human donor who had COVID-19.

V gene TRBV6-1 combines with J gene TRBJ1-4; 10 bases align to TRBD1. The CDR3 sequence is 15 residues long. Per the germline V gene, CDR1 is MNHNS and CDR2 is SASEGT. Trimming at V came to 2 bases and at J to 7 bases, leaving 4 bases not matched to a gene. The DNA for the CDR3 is TGTGCCAGCAGTGAATCCAGGACAGGGGGTGAAAAACTGTTTTTT. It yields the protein CASSESRTGGEKLFF.

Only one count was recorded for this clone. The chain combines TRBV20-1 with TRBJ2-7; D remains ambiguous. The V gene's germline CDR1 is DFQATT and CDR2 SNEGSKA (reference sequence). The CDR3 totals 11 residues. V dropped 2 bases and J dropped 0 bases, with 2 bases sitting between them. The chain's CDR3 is CSARHSYEQYF. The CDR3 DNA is TGCAGTGCTAGACACTCCTACGAGCAGTACTTC.

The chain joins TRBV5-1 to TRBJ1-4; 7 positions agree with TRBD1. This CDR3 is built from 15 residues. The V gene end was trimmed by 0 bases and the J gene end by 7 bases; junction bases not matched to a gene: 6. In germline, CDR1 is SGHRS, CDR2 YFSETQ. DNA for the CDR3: TGCGCCAGCAGCTTGGTGGGGACAGACCCTGAAAAACTGTTTTTT. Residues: CASSLVGTDPEKLFF. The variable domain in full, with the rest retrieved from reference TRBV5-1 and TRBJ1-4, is KAGVTQTPRYLIKTRGQQVTLSCSPISGHRSVSWYQQTPGQGLQFLFEYFSETQRNKGNFPGRFSGRQFSNSRSEMNVSTLELGDSALYLCASSLVGTDPEKLFFGSGTQLSVL.

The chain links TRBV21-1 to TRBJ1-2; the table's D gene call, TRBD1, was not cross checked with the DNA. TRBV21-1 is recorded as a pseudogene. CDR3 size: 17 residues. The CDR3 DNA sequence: TGTGCCAGCAGCAAGACAGGGGCGCCCCCCACTCCCTATGGCTACACCTTC. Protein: CASSKTGAPPTPYGYTF.

For the CDR3, the DNA is TGTGCCAGCAGTCGGGGACAGCCCTCTGGAAACACCATATATTTT. Translation: CASSRGQPSGNTIYF. This chain connects TRBV6-1 to TRBJ1-3, with 7 positions matching TRBD1. V gave up 5 bases and J gave up 0 bases; unmatched junction bases: 4. CDR1 and CDR2 from the germline V gene are MNHNS and SASEGT. The CDR3 covers 15 residues.

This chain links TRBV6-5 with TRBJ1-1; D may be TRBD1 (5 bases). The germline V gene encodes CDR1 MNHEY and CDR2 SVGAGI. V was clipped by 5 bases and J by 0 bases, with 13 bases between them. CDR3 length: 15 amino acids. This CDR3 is CASSKAPGLNTEAFF. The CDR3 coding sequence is TGTGCCAGCAGTAAGGCCCCAGGGTTGAACACTGAAGCTTTCTTT.

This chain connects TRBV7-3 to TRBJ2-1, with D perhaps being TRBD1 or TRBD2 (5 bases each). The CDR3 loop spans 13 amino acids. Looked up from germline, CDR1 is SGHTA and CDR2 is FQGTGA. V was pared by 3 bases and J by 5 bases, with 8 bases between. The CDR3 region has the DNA TGTGCCAGCAGCTTGGGGCGGGACAATGAGCAGTTCTTC. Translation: CASSLGRDNEQFF.

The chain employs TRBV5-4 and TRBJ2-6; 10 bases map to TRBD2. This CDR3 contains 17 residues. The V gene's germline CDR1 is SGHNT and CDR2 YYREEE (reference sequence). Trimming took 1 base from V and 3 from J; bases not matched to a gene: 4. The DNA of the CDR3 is TGTGCCAGCAGCTTGTCGCTAGCGGGAGTTGGGGCCAACGTCCTGACTTTC. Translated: CASSLSLAGVGANVLTF.

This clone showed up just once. Here the CDR3 reads CASSHRGQNEKLFF. The CDR3 nucleotides read TGTGCCAGCAGCCACAGGGGGCAAAATGAAAAACTGTTTTTT. The chain has TRBV3-1 (or the pseudogene TRBV3-2) and TRBJ1-4, with 8 bases matching TRBD1. V lost 3 bases to trimming and J lost 5 bases; unmatched junction nucleotides: 2. Germline loops: CDR1 LGHDT, CDR2 YNNKEL (reference sequence). The CDR3 has 14 amino acids.

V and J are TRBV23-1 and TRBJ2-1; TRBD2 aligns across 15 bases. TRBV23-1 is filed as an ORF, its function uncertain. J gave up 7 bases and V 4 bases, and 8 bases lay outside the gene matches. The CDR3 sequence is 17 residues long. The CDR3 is CASSLSGLAGGVNEQFF. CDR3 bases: TGCGCCAGCAGTCTTTCCGGACTAGCGGGGGGGGTGAATGAGCAGTTCTTC.

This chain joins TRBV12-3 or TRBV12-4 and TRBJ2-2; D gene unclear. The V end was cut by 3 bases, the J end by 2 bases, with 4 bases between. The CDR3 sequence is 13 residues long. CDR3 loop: CASSFGNTGELFF. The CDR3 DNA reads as TGTGCCAGCAGTTTTGGAAACACCGGGGAGCTGTTTTTT.

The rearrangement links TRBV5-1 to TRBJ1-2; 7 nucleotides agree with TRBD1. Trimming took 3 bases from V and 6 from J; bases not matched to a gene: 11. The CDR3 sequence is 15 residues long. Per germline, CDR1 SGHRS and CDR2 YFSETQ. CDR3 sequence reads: CASSYRAGGVDGYTF. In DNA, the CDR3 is TGCGCCAGCAGCTATCGCGCAGGGGGGGTAGATGGCTACACCTTC.

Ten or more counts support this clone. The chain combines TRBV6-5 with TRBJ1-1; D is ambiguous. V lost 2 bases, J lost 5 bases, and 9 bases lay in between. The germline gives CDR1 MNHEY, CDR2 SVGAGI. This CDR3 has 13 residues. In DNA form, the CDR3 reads TGTGCCAGCAGTTACAGGGTCCTAACTGAAGCTTTCTTT. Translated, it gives CASSYRVLTEAFF.

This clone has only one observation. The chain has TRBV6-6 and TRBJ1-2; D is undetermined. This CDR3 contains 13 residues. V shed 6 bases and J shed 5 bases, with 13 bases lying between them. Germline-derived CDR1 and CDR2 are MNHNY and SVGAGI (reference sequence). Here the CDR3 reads CASSHESAYGYTF. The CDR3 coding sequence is TGTGCCAGCAGCCACGAGTCAGCGTATGGCTACACCTTC.